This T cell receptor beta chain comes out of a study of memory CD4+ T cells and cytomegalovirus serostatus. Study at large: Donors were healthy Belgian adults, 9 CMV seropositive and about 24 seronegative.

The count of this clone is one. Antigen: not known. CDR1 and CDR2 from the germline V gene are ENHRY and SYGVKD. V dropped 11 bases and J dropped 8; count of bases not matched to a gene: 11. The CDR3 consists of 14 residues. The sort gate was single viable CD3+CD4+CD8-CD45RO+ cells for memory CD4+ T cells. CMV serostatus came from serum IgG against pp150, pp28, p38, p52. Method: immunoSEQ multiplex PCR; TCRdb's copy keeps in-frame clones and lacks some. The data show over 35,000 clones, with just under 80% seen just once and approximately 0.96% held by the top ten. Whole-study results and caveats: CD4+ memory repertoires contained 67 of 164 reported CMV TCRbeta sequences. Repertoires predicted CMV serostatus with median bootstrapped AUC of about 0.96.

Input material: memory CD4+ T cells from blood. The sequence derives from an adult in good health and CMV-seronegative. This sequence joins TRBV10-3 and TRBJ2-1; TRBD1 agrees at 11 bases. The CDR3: CAVSGTGGAYEQFF. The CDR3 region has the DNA TGTGCCGTATCCGGGACAGGGGGTGCCTATGAGCAGTTCTTC.